This TCR beta chain derives from a study of tumor-infiltrating lymphocytes in primary liver carcinoma. The CDR3 extends over 17 amino acids. The V segment lost 3 bases and the J segment 3 bases; nucleotides outside the gene matches: 12. The germline gives CDR1 SQVTM, CDR2 ANQGSEA. This clonotype was observed many times. Constant-region priming of about 520 ng total RNA yielded TCR beta cDNA. Slightly modified ARM-PCR served as the procedure for the TCR beta libraries. These libraries came from three rounds of nested multiplex PCR. TRBV1-TRBV30 forward primers paired with a C-beta reverse primer drove the first two PCR rounds, 10 cycles each. TCRdb processed the multiplex PCR reads anew with MiXCR; each CDR3 protein has one entry. Of about 84,000 distinct CDR3 sequences in the sample, more than 65% were seen once. Co-extraction of RNA and DNA was performed on roughly 20-34 mg of unsorted bulk tissue.

Sequenced material: liver tumor tissue from sampling region 1. Subset: tumor region T1, superior pole. The clonotype comes from a man aged 35 to 55 with primary liver carcinoma and hepatitis B virus infection. The chain joins TRBV29-1 to TRBJ2-3; 10 nucleotides agree with TRBD2. CDR3 residues: CSVDLPSGSLGTDTQYF. CDR3 nucleotide sequence: TGCAGCGTTGATTTGCCTAGCGGGAGTTTAGGGACAGATACGCAGTATTTT.